A single sample gave rise to the 21 T cell receptor beta chains below, sequenced in a study of blood T cell repertoires in COVID-19. Sequencing was performed with immunoSEQ multiplex PCR; in TCRdb, only in-frame clones are kept and a portion is missing. This table holds hundreds of thousands of clones, approximately 85% found once. The material sequenced was PBMCs or T cells enriched from blood (not recorded which). The receptors come from a woman aged 45-65 years who had recovered from COVID-19.

The chain's CDR3 is CASSPDRDEKLFF. The CDR3 region has the DNA TGTGCCAGCAGCCCGGACAGGGATGAAAAACTGTTTTTT. The rearrangement uses TRBV5-5 and TRBJ1-4, with TRBD1 matching over 8 bases. Germline V gene data show CDR1 as SGHKS and CDR2 as YYEKEE (reference sequence). The ends lost 4 bases at V and 6 bases at J; junction bases unmatched: 2. The CDR3 consists of 13 residues.

The rearrangement uses TRBV30 and TRBJ1-5, with D possibly matching TRBD1 (6 bases). With 1 base removed from V and 7 bases from J, the gap between germline ends came to 17 bases. This CDR3 is built from 15 residues. The germline gives CDR1 GTSNPN, CDR2 SVGIG (reference sequence). CDR3 in amino acids: CAWSGLGGREQPQHF. Written as DNA, the CDR3 is TGTGCCTGGAGTGGCCTCGGGGGGCGAGAACAGCCCCAGCATTTT.

This sequence joins TRBV18 and TRBJ1-2; TRBD1 matches 7 bases. CDR1 KGHSH and CDR2 LQKENI come from the germline V gene. After removal of 3 bases from V and 3 bases from J, the junction contained 10 bases not matched to a gene. The CDR3 contains 16 residues. The CDR3, as DNA: TGTGCCAGCTCACCTTCAGACAGGGTGGAGGACTATGGCTACACCTTC. As protein: CASSPSDRVEDYGYTF.

This clone was seen only once. The chain has TRBV19 and TRBJ2-2; D unclear. The germline CDR1 and CDR2 sequences are LNHDA and SQIVND (reference sequence). Trimming cost V 3 bases and J 3 bases, with 11 bases left between them. The CDR3 has 15 residues. The CDR3, as DNA: TGTGCCAGTAGTATCCGAGAAGATTACACCGGGGAGCTGTTTTTT. Amino acids: CASSIREDYTGELFF.

The V call is TRBV28, the J call TRBJ1-5; D unclear. V lost 2 bases, J lost 4 bases, and 6 bases lay in between. CDR3 size: 13 residues. Germline V gene sequence: CDR1 MDHEN, CDR2 SYDVKM. The CDR3: CASSLPLNQPQHF. The CDR3, as DNA: TGTGCCAGCAGTTTACCTTTAAATCAGCCCCAGCATTTT.

The chain carries TRBV15 and TRBJ1-3; possible D gene TRBD1, 5 bases. Germline CDR1 is LNHNV and CDR2 is YYDKDF (reference sequence). V shed 0 bases and J shed 6 bases, with 12 bases lying between them. The CDR3 sequence is 15 residues long. The CDR3 coding sequence is TGTGCCACCAGCAGAGATCAGGGTGTGGAAAACACCATATATTTT. It codes for CATSRDQGVENTIYF.

V and J are TRBV5-6 and TRBJ1-6; 7 bases map to TRBD1. Trimming cost V 4 bases and J 8 bases; bases outside gene matches: 6. CDR1 and CDR2 (germline): SGHDT, YYEEEE. The CDR3 contains 14 residues. The CDR3 DNA reads TGTGCCAGCAGCCAGACAGGGTTTTATTCACCCCTCCACTTT. Amino acid sequence: CASSQTGFYSPLHF.

The rearrangement joins TRBV6-6 to TRBJ2-7, with D possibly TRBD1 on 5 matching bases. Germline CDR1 and CDR2: MNHNY and SVGAGI (reference sequence). Deletions cut 2 bases from V and 3 bases from J, with 5 bases between. This CDR3 has 12 amino acids. CDR3 in amino acids: CASSYDSYEQYF. The CDR3 bases are TGTGCCAGCAGTTACGACAGCTACGAGCAGTACTTC.

This sequence joins TRBV2 and TRBJ1-5; possibly TRBD1 for D (6 bases). Trimming took 1 base from V and 10 from J, leaving 8 bases between them. Per germline, CDR1 SNHLY and CDR2 FYNNEI. The CDR3 is made up of 12 amino acids. CDR3 coding DNA: TGTGCCAGCAGTGAAGGGGGGGGCCCCCAGCATTTT. Translated, it gives CASSEGGGPQHF.

In this sample, this clone turned up once. This chain joins TRBV18 and TRBJ1-5; perhaps TRBD1 as D (5 bases). V was shortened by 5 bases and J by 5 bases, with 10 bases between the two germline ends. CDR3 length: 13 amino acids. Germline lookup yields CDR1 KGHSH and CDR2 LQKENI. Here the CDR3 DNA reads TGTGCCAGCTCAACCGAACAGGATCAGCCCCAGCATTTT. The encoded protein is CASSTEQDQPQHF.

This clone was seen just once. The CDR3 sequence: CASSLGLASDTQYF. The CDR3, as DNA: TGTGCCAGCAGCTTAGGTCTAGCGTCAGATACGCAGTATTTT. The chain employs TRBV11-3 and TRBJ2-3, with a weak D call TRBD2 (6 bases). Germline lookup yields CDR1 SGHNT and CDR2 YENEEA. This CDR3 contains 14 residues. Trimming left V 1 base short and J 4 bases short, with 9 bases between.

V usage is TRBV2 and J usage is TRBJ1-6; 9 bases agree with TRBD1. Germline V lookup: CDR1 SNHLY, CDR2 FYNNEI. There are 14 residues in the CDR3. With V trimmed by 7 bases and J by 5 bases, 3 bases remained unmatched. The CDR3 DNA sequence: TGTGCCAGCAAAGGACAGGGGAATAATTCACCCCTCCACTTT. Its protein product is CASKGQGNNSPLHF. Complete variable domain (other parts from reference TRBV2 and TRBJ1-6): EPEVTQTPSHQVTQMGQEVILRCVPISNHLYFYWYRQILGQKVEFLVSFYNNEISEKSEIFDDQFSVERPDGSNFTLKIRSTKLEDSAMYFCASKGQGNNSPLHFGNGTRLTVT.

The J gene is TRBJ2-7, the V gene TRBV7-2; unclear D gene. The germline V gene encodes CDR1 SGHTA and CDR2 FQGNSA. The V and J ends lost 1 base and 3 bases respectively, with 7 bases between them. The length of the CDR3 is 13 residues. As DNA, the CDR3 is TGTGCCAGCAGCTTAGTGACTTTCTACGAGCAGTACTTC. Translated, it gives CASSLVTFYEQYF.

CDR3: CASSLEDRGIYTF. The CDR3 region has the DNA TGTGCCAGCAGTTTGGAGGACAGAGGGATCTACACCTTC. This chain connects TRBV28 to TRBJ1-2, with D maybe TRBD1 (6 bases). Germline CDR1 is MDHEN and CDR2 is SYDVKM. CDR3 length: 13 amino acids. The germline V and J ends were trimmed by 3 bases and 10 bases, with 15 bases remaining between them.

The V call is TRBV5-1, the J call TRBJ2-3, with D tentatively TRBD2 (5 bases). V lost 0 bases and J 1 base, leaving 12 bases between the germline ends. This CDR3 contains 16 residues. CDR1 and CDR2 from the germline V gene are SGHRS and YFSETQ. In DNA, the CDR3 is TGCGCCAGCAGCTTGGACCCCCGGGGTGGCACAGATACGCAGTATTTT. Protein sequence: CASSLDPRGGTDTQYF.

The rearrangement uses TRBV2 and TRBJ2-2; perhaps TRBD1 as D (5 bases). Germline V lookup: CDR1 SNHLY, CDR2 FYNNEI. V gave up 3 bases and J gave up 4 bases, with 12 bases separating them. The length of the CDR3 is 15 residues. The CDR3 DNA sequence: TGTGCCAGCAGTGATCAGGGTTTAATCACCGGGGAGCTGTTTTTT. Its protein is CASSDQGLITGELFF.

This clone was detected only once. The V call is TRBV7-9, the J call TRBJ2-5; 7 bases line up with TRBD1. The CDR3 covers 14 residues. Germline loops: CDR1 SEHNR, CDR2 FQNEAQ (reference sequence). V lost 4 bases, J lost 1 base, and 3 bases stayed unmatched. CDR3 protein: CASSYRDSQETQYF. The DNA for the CDR3 is TGTGCCAGCAGCTATCGGGACAGCCAAGAGACCCAGTACTTC.

This clone was detected a few times. V is TRBV19 and J is TRBJ2-7; TRBD1 aligns across 7 bases. The junction had 6 bases not matched to a gene; V was cut back by 5 bases and J by 5 bases. The CDR3 extends over 13 amino acids. Germline lookup yields CDR1 LNHDA and CDR2 SQIVND (reference sequence). The CDR3 DNA follows: TGTGCCAGTAGTGCGGACAGGTACCACGAGCAGTACTTC. Translation gives CASSADRYHEQYF.

This sequence joins TRBV10-3 and TRBJ1-1, with D uncertain. V was cut by 7 bases and J by 1 base, with 10 bases left in between. The CDR3 runs 13 residues. The germline CDR1 and CDR2 sequences are ENHRY and SYGVKD. CDR3 amino acids: CAIKREKNTEAFF. CDR3 bases: TGTGCCATCAAGCGCGAAAAGAACACTGAAGCTTTCTTT.

The V gene is TRBV3-1 (or the pseudogene TRBV3-2), the J gene TRBJ1-6, with a possible D match to TRBD1 (5 bases). CDR3 length equals 13 residues. V lost 3 bases, J lost 6 bases, and 6 bases lay in between. Germline CDR1 and CDR2: LGHDT and YNNKEL (reference sequence). CDR3 in amino acids: CASSQQGNSPLHF. CDR3 DNA: TGTGCCAGCAGCCAGCAGGGTAATTCACCCCTCCACTTT.

V is TRBV30 and J is TRBJ1-4; 7 bases line up with TRBD1. CDR3 length: 15 residues. The germline gives CDR1 GTSNPN, CDR2 SVGIG (reference sequence). With 0 bases clipped from V and 8 bases from J, the junction kept 9 bases outside the gene matches. The CDR3 reads CAWSVSDRVREKLFF. As DNA, the CDR3 is TGTGCCTGGAGTGTATCAGACAGGGTGCGAGAAAAACTGTTTTTT.